Sequencing of this T cell receptor beta chain was carried out in a study of blood T cell repertoires in COVID-19. The overall study: PBMCs, B-cell-depleted T cells, or T cells provided the cDNA or gDNA that made up the material.

Profiled with immunoSEQ multiplex PCR; TCRdb holds only in-frame clones, not every one. Of approximately 300,000 clones in the sample, less than 85% were seen once. This CDR3 is 14 amino acids long. Germline loops: CDR1 LNHDA, CDR2 SQIVND (reference sequence). Trimming took 6 bases from V and 4 from J, leaving 13 bases between them. The V gene is TRBV19, the J gene TRBJ1-3; D not resolved. Source material: PBMCs or T cells enriched from blood (not recorded which). The sequence derives from a woman in her 30s who had been exposed to COVID-19. Written as DNA, the CDR3 is TGTGCCAGTAGCAAAGCGTTGAACGGAAACACCATATATTTT. Translation gives CASSKALNGNTIYF.